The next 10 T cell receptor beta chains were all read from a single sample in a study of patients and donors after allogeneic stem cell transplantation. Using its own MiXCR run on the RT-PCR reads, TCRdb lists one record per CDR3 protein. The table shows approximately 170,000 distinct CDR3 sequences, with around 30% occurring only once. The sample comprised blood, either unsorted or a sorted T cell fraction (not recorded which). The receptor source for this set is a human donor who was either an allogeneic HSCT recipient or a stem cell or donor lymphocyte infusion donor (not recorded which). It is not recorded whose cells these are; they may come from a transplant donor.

This CDR3 reads CASSLTGLAIAETQYF. In nucleotides, the CDR3 is TGTGCCAGCAGTTTAACGGGGTTAGCTATCGCGGAGACCCAGTACTTC. V and J are TRBV12-3 or TRBV12-4 and TRBJ2-5; D possibly corresponds to TRBD2 (5 bases). V gave up 2 bases and J gave up 5 bases, with 18 bases separating them. The CDR3 is 16 amino acids.

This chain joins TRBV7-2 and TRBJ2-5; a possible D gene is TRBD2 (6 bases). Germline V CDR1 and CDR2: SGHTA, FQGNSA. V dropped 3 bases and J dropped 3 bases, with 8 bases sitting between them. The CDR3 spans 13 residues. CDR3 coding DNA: TGTGCCAGCAGCTTCCGGGGGAAAGAGACCCAGTACTTC. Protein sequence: CASSFRGKETQYF.

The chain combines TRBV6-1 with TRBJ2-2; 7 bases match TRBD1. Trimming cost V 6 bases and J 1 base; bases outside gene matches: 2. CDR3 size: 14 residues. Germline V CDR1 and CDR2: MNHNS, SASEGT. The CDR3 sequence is CASRAGGNTGELFF. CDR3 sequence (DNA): TGTGCCAGCAGAGCAGGGGGGAACACCGGGGAGCTGTTTTTT.

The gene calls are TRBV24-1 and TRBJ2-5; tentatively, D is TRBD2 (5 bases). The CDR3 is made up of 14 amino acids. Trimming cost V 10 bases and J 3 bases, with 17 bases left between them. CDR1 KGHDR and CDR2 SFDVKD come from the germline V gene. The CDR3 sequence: CATRASGREETQYF. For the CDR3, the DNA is TGTGCCACAAGGGCCTCGGGGAGAGAAGAGACCCAGTACTTC.

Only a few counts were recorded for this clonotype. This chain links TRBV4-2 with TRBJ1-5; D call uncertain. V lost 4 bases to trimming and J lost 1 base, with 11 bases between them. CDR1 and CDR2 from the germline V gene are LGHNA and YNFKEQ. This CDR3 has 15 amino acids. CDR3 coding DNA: TGTGCCAGCAGCCCAAGAATCCCAAGCAATCAGCCCCAGCATTTT. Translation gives CASSPRIPSNQPQHF.

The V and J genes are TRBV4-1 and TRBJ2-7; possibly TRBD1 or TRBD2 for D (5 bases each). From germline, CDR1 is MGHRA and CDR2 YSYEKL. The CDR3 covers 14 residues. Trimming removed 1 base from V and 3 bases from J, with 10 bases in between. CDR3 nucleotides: TGCGCCAGCAGCCAAGGCCGGGACGGCTACGAGCAGTACTTC. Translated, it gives CASSQGRDGYEQYF.

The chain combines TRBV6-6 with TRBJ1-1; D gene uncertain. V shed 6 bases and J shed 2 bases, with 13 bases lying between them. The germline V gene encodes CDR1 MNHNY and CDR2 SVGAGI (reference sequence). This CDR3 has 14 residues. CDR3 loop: CASRSPTVNTEAFF. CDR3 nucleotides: TGTGCCAGCAGATCACCAACGGTTAACACTGAAGCTTTCTTT.

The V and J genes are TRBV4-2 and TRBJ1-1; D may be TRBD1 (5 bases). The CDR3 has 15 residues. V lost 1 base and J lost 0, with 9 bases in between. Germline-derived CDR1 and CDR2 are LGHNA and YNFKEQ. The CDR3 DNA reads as TGTGCCAGCAGCCAAGCCCGGGGCCTGAACACTGAAGCTTTCTTT. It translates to CASSQARGLNTEAFF.

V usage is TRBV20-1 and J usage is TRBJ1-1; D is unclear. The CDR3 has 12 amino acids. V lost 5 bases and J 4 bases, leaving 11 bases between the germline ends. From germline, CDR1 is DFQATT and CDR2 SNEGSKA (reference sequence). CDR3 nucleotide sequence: TGCAGTGCTTTGGACGGTCCCACTGAAGCTTTCTTT. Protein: CSALDGPTEAFF.

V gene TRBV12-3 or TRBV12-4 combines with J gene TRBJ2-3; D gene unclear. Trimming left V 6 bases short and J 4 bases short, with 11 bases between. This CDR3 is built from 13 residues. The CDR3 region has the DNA TGTGCCAGCAGGGATACCCGGGCAGATACGCAGTATTTT. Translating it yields CASRDTRADTQYF.